These 11 T cell receptor beta chains came from one sample sequenced in a study of T cell clones after liver transplantation. Clones were sequenced by immunoSEQ multiplex PCR, and TCRdb holds only the in-frame ones, with some missing. The sample lists about 99,000 clones, around 83% occurring once. The specimen comprised CD4+ T cells from blood, sampled before liver transplant. The receptors stem from a human donor who received a liver transplant.

The rearrangement uses TRBV5-4 and TRBJ2-7; the match to TRBD1 covers 9 bases. The CDR3 contains 16 residues. V trimming: 4 bases; J trimming: 4 bases; junction bases outside the gene matches: 12. Germline CDR1 is SGHNT and CDR2 is YYREEE (reference sequence). The CDR3: CASSTSKKDRGYEQYF. In nucleotides, the CDR3 is TGTGCCAGCAGCACGTCGAAAAAGGACAGGGGTTACGAGCAGTACTTC.

The chain carries TRBV11-2 and TRBJ2-7; D remains ambiguous. This CDR3 is 15 amino acids long. V lost 3 bases and J lost 0, with 12 bases in between. Germline V CDR1 and CDR2: SGHAT, FQNNGV. CDR3 in DNA: TGTGCCAGCAGCTTGGGTCTACTCTCCTCCTACGAGCAGTACTTC. It yields the protein CASSLGLLSSYEQYF. Supplemented by reference TRBV11-2 and TRBJ2-7, the full variable domain reads EAGVAQSPRYKIIEKRQSVAFWCNPISGHATLYWYQQILGQGPKLLIQFQNNGVVDDSQLPKDRFSAERLKGVDSTLKIQPAKLEDSAVYLCASSLGLLSSYEQYFGPGTRLTVT.

By sample fraction, this clone is medium-sized (0.01 to 0.1%). This chain connects TRBV4-2 to TRBJ1-1; 10 bases line up with TRBD1. With V trimmed by 1 base and J by 7 bases, 6 bases remained unmatched. The germline gives CDR1 LGHNA, CDR2 YNFKEQ. The CDR3 loop spans 15 amino acids. DNA of the CDR3: TGTGCCAGCAGCCAAGTGGGACAGGGGACCATTGAAGCTTTCTTT. Amino acids: CASSQVGQGTIEAFF.

Points on this clone: Relative to the germline gene, one junction end is altered; a read error may explain this. The chain recombines TRBV11-2 with TRBJ2-5, with unresolved D. This CDR3 is 17 amino acids long. From germline, CDR1 is SGHAT and CDR2 FQNNGV. The CDR3 DNA sequence: TGTGCCAGCAGCTTAGAAGTGCGGCCGATGGCCCAAGGGACCCAGTACTTC. Translation gives CASSLEVRPMAQGTQYF.

A word on this clone: The conserved final phenylalanine or tryptophan is absent from the CDR3, which likely points to a read error. The DNA is left out, because the CDR3 cannot be placed on it with certainty; the CDR3 is given as TCRdb lists it. CDR3 residues: CSARYGII. V is TRBV20-1 and J is TRBJ1-2. The CDR3 spans 8 residues, counting both ends. Germline lookup yields CDR1 DFQATT and CDR2 SNEGSKA (reference sequence).

This clone has only a few counts. In DNA form, the CDR3 reads TGTGCCAGTAGTATCAGGGGGCCTAACTATGGCTACACCTTC. It is translated as CASSIRGPNYGYTF. This chain uses TRBV19 with TRBJ1-2; TRBD1 matches at 8 bases. The length of the CDR3 is 14 residues. V dropped 3 bases and J dropped 0; count of bases not matched to a gene: 0. The germline V gene has CDR1 LNHDA and CDR2 SQIVND (reference sequence). Supplemented by reference TRBV19 and TRBJ1-2, the full variable domain reads DGGITQSPKYLFRKEGQNVTLSCEQNLNHDAMYWYRQDPGQGLRLIYYSQIVNDFQKGDIAEGYSVSREKKESFPLTVTSAQKNPTAFYLCASSIRGPNYGYTFGSGTRLTVV.

This chain uses TRBV5-6 with TRBJ1-1; D uncertain. This CDR3 is built from 13 residues. Germline V gene data show CDR1 as SGHDT and CDR2 as YYEEEE. Trimming shortened V by 4 bases and J by 3 bases, and 10 bases separated the two germline ends. The CDR3 DNA reads as TGTGCCAGCAGCCGAACGGGGTACACTGAAGCTTTCTTT. Translated, it gives CASSRTGYTEAFF.

This rearrangement joins TRBV18 to TRBJ1-2, with 7 bases matching TRBD1. Germline values: CDR1 KGHSH, CDR2 LQKENI. The trim removed 6 bases at V and 7 bases at J, leaving 11 bases unmatched. The CDR3 loop spans 14 amino acids. The CDR3 nucleotides are TGTGCCAGCTCTGCCAGGGAGGGGGCCCTTGGCTACACCTTC. This encodes CASSAREGALGYTF.

This clone showed up just once. The chain is built from TRBV25-1 and TRBJ1-5; D is uncertain. The V and J ends lost 8 bases and 4 bases respectively, with 18 bases between them. CDR1 and CDR2 from the germline V gene are MGHDK and SYGVNS. The CDR3 loop spans 15 amino acids. The CDR3 DNA is TGTGCCAGCCAAAGCGGAACAACCAGAAATCAGCCCCAGCATTTT. It codes for CASQSGTTRNQPQHF.

The chain couples TRBV2 to TRBJ1-5; D not certain. The CDR3 length is 15 residues. Germline V CDR1 and CDR2: SNHLY, FYNNEI. Trimming took off 3 bases at V and 0 bases at J, with 9 bases between the two ends. The CDR3 loop reads CASSEAAVSNQPQHF. In DNA, the CDR3 is TGTGCCAGCAGTGAGGCGGCAGTTAGCAATCAGCCCCAGCATTTT. Full variable domain (rest looked up from reference TRBV2 and TRBJ1-5): EPEVTQTPSHQVTQMGQEVILRCVPISNHLYFYWYRQILGQKVEFLVSFYNNEISEKSEIFDDQFSVERPDGSNFTLKIRSTKLEDSAMYFCASSEAAVSNQPQHFGDGTRLSIL.

This clone was seen just once. Germline and junction disagree at one end, which may indicate a read error. The gene calls are TRBV27 and TRBJ2-2; D gene ambiguous. Germline V gene data show CDR1 as MNHEY and CDR2 as SMNVEV (reference sequence). CDR3 length: 13 amino acids. CDR3 DNA: TGTGCCAGCAGTTTATCCTCTCCCGGAGAGCTGTTTTTT. This codes for CASSLSSPGELFF.